This TCR beta chain was captured by sequencing in a study of blood T cell repertoires in COVID-19 (TCRdb year 2020). As for the study more broadly: Collaborator samples came from the United States, Italy and Spain and covered acute and convalescent phases of COVID-19. Samples came from the ongoing ImmuneRACE study (first 160 participants) plus 1,254 subjects from 6 global collaborators. The prospective study material was composed of cDNA or gDNA derived from T cells, B-cell-depleted T cells, or PBMCs. The sample metadata nearly always contained a de-identified subject ID, COVID-19 status, age in years and sex. HLA class I and class II types, where available, came from metadata supplied by the sample provider rather than from assay-based typing. The repertoires were made available in a free public database intended to serve as a resource for research on the immune response to SARS-CoV-2. Subjects who had been exposed to COVID-19, were actively infected with it, or had recovered from it provided the deeply sampled blood TCRbeta repertoires that made up the dataset.

The immunoSEQ Assay, a bias-controlled multiplex PCR, was used to amplify TCRbeta CDR3 regions from genomic DNA. Processing in the source paper ran as follows. The number of nucleated cells in each sample was estimated by amplification of reference gene primers within the assay. To quantify the absolute abundance of each unique TCRbeta CDR3 rearrangement, sequence reads were collapsed and filtered. For each sample, productive Simpson clonality was calculated by taking the square root of Simpson's diversity index across productive rearrangements. The clones in this table, taken by TCRdb from immuneACCESS, are in-frame only. Not every clone is retained; where verified, under half of the shortfall comes from an unresolved V gene, and the cause of the rest is unknown. V and J calls plus clone size are reproduced from that table; the DNA served to infer D and trimming. This sample gives 110,000 to 150,000 clones in total; roughly 80% of them show up just once. About 3.5% of the sample belongs to the ten largest clones.

CDR1 is given as MNHEY and CDR2 as SMNVEV, both from the germline V gene (reference sequence). The CDR3 goes from the cysteine to the phenylalanine over 15 residues. Just CDR3 DNA is preserved here, 45 bases in frame from base 1. After removal of 5 bases from V and 2 bases from J, the junction retains 4 bases not matched to a gene. On this clone itself: It lacks a known antigen. No much larger clone exists at a distance of one base, and base qualities are not known.

On the study overall, not on this receptor specifically: The amount of clinical and demographic metadata varied by source and participant and was provided uncurated.

Another Seattle source contributed samples from volunteer blood donors who had recovered from COVID-19. Collaborating institutions collected whole blood in K2EDTA tubes following their own protocols. Collaborator samples were shipped for TCRbeta analysis as frozen whole blood, isolated PBMCs, or DNA extracted from either sample type. This chain joins TRBV27 to TRBJ2-7; 12 bases in the middle match TRBD2. Sequencing input: peripheral blood. This receptor was obtained from a man between 65 and 80 years old who had recovered from COVID-19. The bases are TGTGCCAGCAGTCAACTAGCGGGAGGCCCCTACGAGCAGTACTTC. It translates to CASSQLAGGPYEQYF.